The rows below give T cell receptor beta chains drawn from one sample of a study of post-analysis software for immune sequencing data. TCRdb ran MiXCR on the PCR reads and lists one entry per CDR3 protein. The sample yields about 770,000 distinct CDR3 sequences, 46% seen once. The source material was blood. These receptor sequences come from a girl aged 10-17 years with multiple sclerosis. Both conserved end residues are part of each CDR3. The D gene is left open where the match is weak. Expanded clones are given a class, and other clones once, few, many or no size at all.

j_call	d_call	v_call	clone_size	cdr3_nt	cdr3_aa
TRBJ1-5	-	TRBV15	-	TGTGCCACCAGCAGAGATCGCCTGGGGAATCAGCCCCAGCATTTT	CATSRDRLGNQPQHF
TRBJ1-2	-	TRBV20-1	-	TGCAGTGCTAGAGGGACAGTTGAAGGCTATGGCTACACCTTC	CSARGTVEGYGYTF
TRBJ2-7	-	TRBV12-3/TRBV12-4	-	TGTGCCAGCAGTTGGGGTGGAGGGGGTGAGCAGTACTTC	CASSWGGGGEQYF
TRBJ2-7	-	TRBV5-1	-	TGCGCCAGCAGAACCCGGGACGGAGACTACGAGCAGTACTTC	CASRTRDGDYEQYF
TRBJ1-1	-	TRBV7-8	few	TGTGCCAGCAGCTTACGGGGGGCTGGGGCTGAAGCTTTCTTT	CASSLRGAGAEAFF
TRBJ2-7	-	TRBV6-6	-	TGTGCCAGCAGTTACTCGACGGCGGCGAGCTCCTACGAGCAGTACTTC	CASSYSTAASSYEQYF
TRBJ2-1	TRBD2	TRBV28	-	TGTGCCAGCAGTTTGCCACTAGCGGGATCCTACAATGAGCAGTTCTTC	CASSLPLAGSYNEQFF
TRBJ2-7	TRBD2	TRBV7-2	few	TGTGCCAGCAGCTCGCTGACTAGCGGGTCCCTTTACGAGCAGTACTTC	CASSSLTSGSLYEQYF
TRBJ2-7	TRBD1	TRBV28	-	TGTGCCAGCAGTCCCCCGGGACAGGCCAACTACGAGCAGTACTTC	CASSPPGQANYEQYF
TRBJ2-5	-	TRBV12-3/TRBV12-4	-	TGTGCCAGCAGTTTACGGGACCGGTACCAAGAGACCCAGTACTTC	CASSLRDRYQETQYF
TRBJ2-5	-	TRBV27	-	TGTGCCAGCACGGTGGCCTGGGGCACTGCCCTGGAGACCCAGTACTTC	CASTVAWGTALETQYF
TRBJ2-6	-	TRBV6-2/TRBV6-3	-	TGTGCCACGGCGTGGGCCAACGTCCTGACTTTC	CATAWANVLTF
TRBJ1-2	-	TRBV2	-	TGTGCCAGCAGTGAAGCAGGGGGTGGCTACACCTTC	CASSEAGGGYTF
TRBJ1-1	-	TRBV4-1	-	TGCGCCAGCAGCCAACCCGACGCGACGGACACTGAAGCTTTCTTT	CASSQPDATDTEAFF
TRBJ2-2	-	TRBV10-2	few	TGCGCCACCCAGGACGGGCCGACCGGGGAGCTGTTTTTT	CATQDGPTGELFF
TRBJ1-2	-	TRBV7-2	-	TGTGCCAGCAGCTTAGGAGGCTCCTCGGGTTCTTATGGCTACACCTTC	CASSLGGSSGSYGYTF
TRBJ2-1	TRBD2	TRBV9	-	TGTGCCAGCACCCCCATAGCGGGAGGGCGCAATGAGCAGTTCTTC	CASTPIAGGRNEQFF
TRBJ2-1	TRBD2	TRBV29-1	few	TGCAGCGTTGAAGATCCGGTTGATAGCGGGAGCCCTAACTACAATGAGCAGTTCTTC	CSVEDPVDSGSPNYNEQFF
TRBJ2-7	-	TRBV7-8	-	TGTGCCAGCAGCCCCATTGGGGATGGACTCCCCTACGAGCAGTACTTC	CASSPIGDGLPYEQYF
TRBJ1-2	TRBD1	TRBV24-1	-	TGTGCCACCAGTGATCCAAGGACAGGGTTTGGATACACCTTC	CATSDPRTGFGYTF
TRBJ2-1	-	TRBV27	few	TGTGCCAGCAGTCCTCCAGGCTCCTACAATGAGCAGTTCTTC	CASSPPGSYNEQFF
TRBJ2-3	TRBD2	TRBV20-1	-	TGCAGTGCTCCAAGGGCTAGCGGGCCGGGTGGCACAGATACGCAGTATTTT	CSAPRASGPGGTDTQYF
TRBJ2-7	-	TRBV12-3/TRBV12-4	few	TGTGCCAGCAGACTAGCCCACGAGCAGTACTTC	CASRLAHEQYF
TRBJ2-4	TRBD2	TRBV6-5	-	TGTGCCAGTATGCGGGGGGGCCCAAAAGACATTCAGTACTTC	CASMRGGPKDIQYF
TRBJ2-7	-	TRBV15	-	TGTGCCACCAGCAGAGATGCTTCGGCCCCTCCGAGCATGAACGAGCAGTACTTC	CATSRDASAPPSMNEQYF
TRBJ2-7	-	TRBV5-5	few	TGTGCCAGCAGCTCGGTTAAGGGTGCCCTTAGAACCTACGAGCAGTACTTC	CASSSVKGALRTYEQYF
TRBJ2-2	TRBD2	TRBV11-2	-	TGTGCCAGCAGCTTTATTACTAGCGGGTCGACCGGGGAGCTGTTTTTT	CASSFITSGSTGELFF
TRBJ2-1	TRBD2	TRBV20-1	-	TGCAGTGCTAGAGCCCTAGCGGGGTATGAGCAGTTCTTC	CSARALAGYEQFF
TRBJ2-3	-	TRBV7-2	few	TGTGCCAGCAGCCACCTCGGGGACTCCGGCACAGATACGCAGTATTTT	CASSHLGDSGTDTQYF
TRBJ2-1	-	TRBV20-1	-	TGCAGTACGACTCTCTCCTACAATGAGCAGTTCTTC	CSTTLSYNEQFF
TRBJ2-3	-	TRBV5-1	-	TGCGCCGGCAGCCATACCAGGACAGATACGCAGTATTTT	CAGSHTRTDTQYF
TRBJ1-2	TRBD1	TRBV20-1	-	TGCAGTGCTAGAGATAAAGGACAGGGGGCGGCTCAGGGAAATGGCTACACCTTC	CSARDKGQGAAQGNGYTF